This T cell receptor beta chain was profiled in a study of cytomegalovirus exposure and HLA in healthy donors. Study overall: The 90 to 150 validation repertoires, a later analysis reported, used the same platform as the 550 to 700 repertoires from the first cohort.

Profiled with immunoSEQ multiplex PCR; TCRdb holds only in-frame clones, not every one. The data contain roughly 150,000 clones, approximately 91% of them singletons. A remark on this clone: Its specificity is not known.

Trimming cost V 3 bases and J 2 bases, with 2 bases left between them. The CDR3 covers 11 residues. Per the germline V gene, CDR1 is SGHAT and CDR2 is FQNNGV. Study-level results: Many donors carried some public TCRs, although rarity characterized most TCR sequences. Reports described diagnosis of cytomegalovirus status by the classifier as highly specific and sensitive.

The sequence derives from a woman between 18 and 29 years old in good health and CMV-seropositive. Specimen: PBMCs. This chain links TRBV11-2 with TRBJ2-7; D not certain. The DNA for the CDR3 is TGTGCCAGCAGCTTTACCTACGAGCAGTACTTC. Translation: CASSFTYEQYF.